Each of the 17 T cell receptor beta chains below was sequenced from the same sample in a study of blood T cell repertoires in COVID-19 (dated by TCRdb to 2019 to 2021). The method was the immunoSEQ multiplex PCR assay. Drawn from immuneACCESS, this table holds only the in-frame rearrangements with V and J called that TCRdb kept. Clones are partly lost; checked studies trace under half to an unresolved V gene and leave the rest unexplained. The sample records 150,000 or so clones, 70% to 90% of which are singletons. 5.5% to 8% of the sample belongs to the ten largest clones. The sequencing sample was made of peripheral blood. The source of these receptors is a man in his fifties with active or convalescent COVID-19.

The rearrangement joins TRBV6-5 to TRBJ1-2, with 7 bases matching TRBD1. This CDR3 comprises 14 residues. The trim removed 6 bases at V and 3 bases at J, leaving 7 bases unmatched. Germline V CDR1 and CDR2: MNHEY, SVGAGI. This chain's CDR3 is CASRLRDRDYGYTF. For the CDR3, the DNA is TGTGCCAGCAGGCTCCGGGACAGAGACTATGGCTACACCTTC.

This sequence joins TRBV7-8 and TRBJ2-1; tentative D call: TRBD2 (6 bases). Trimming stripped 6 bases from V and 6 bases from J, with 24 bases between. This CDR3 contains 17 residues. Germline assignment: CDR1 SGHVS and CDR2 FQNEAQ. CDR3 nucleotide sequence: TGTGCCAGCAGTCACCGTTTTAGGGGCGGGGTTGGCAATGAGCAGTTCTTC. As protein: CASSHRFRGGVGNEQFF.

This chain links TRBV5-1 with TRBJ2-1, with 8 positions matching TRBD2. The V gene's germline CDR1 is SGHRS and CDR2 YFSETQ. With V trimmed by 4 bases and J by 7 bases, 7 bases remained unmatched. This CDR3 contains 14 residues. CDR3 coding DNA: TGCGCCAGCAGCCCCGGGACTAGTAGAAATGAGCAGTTCTTC. It translates to CASSPGTSRNEQFF.

Comment on this clone: One junction end does not reproduce the germline sequence, and a read error may be involved. Within the sample, other DNA sequences also encode this same CDR3. This chain uses TRBV7-2 with TRBJ2-5, with D perhaps TRBD1 (5 bases). The CDR3 spans 14 residues. CDR1 SGHTA and CDR2 FQGNSA come from the germline V gene. In DNA, the CDR3 is TGTGCCAGCAGCTTAGTCCAGGGTAGGAAGACCCAATACTTC. It specifies CASSLVQGRKTQYF.

This chain connects TRBV27 to TRBJ1-2, with 7 bases aligning to TRBD1. CDR1 and CDR2 from the germline V gene are MNHEY and SMNVEV (reference sequence). The J segment lost 6 bases and the V segment lost 6 bases, leaving 13 bases of the junction unmatched. This CDR3 region has 15 residues. DNA of the CDR3: TGTGCCAGCAGCCTCGACGCCAAACAGGGGAATGGCTACACCTTC. It specifies CASSLDAKQGNGYTF.

In this sample, this clone turned up once. One end of the junction does not line up with germline, which may come from a read error. J is TRBJ2-3 and V is TRBV4-2, with D unresolved. There are 16 residues in the CDR3. Germline CDR1 is LGHNA and CDR2 is YNFKEQ. The CDR3 region has the DNA TGTGCCAGTAGCCAAACTCAGCGCCAACCCACAGATACGCAGTATTTT. It codes for CASSQTQRQPTDTQYF.

This clone was seen a handful of times. The rearrangement joins TRBV4-3 to TRBJ1-2; TRBD1 might be the D (5 bases). Trimming pared 0 bases from V and 8 bases from J, leaving 16 bases between. Germline CDR1 and CDR2: LGHNA and YSLEER. CDR3 length: 15 amino acids. CDR3 DNA sequence: TGCGCCAGCAGCCAAGATAGGGGACTACCCTCGGGCTACACCTTC. This gives the protein CASSQDRGLPSGYTF.

The rearrangement links TRBV19 to TRBJ2-5, with 7 bases lining up with TRBD2. V lost 3 bases to trimming and J lost 5 bases; unmatched junction nucleotides: 9. Germline V gene data show CDR1 as LNHDA and CDR2 as SQIVND (reference sequence). The CDR3 runs to 15 residues. The CDR3 DNA is TGTGCCAGTAGTATCACGACGACTAGCAGGGAGACCCAGTACTTC. This encodes CASSITTTSRETQYF.

V usage is TRBV5-6 and J usage is TRBJ1-6, with D possibly TRBD1 on 5 matching bases. CDR3 length: 17 amino acids. Germline CDR1 SGHDT, CDR2 YYEEEE. V gave up 4 bases and J gave up 7 bases, with 21 bases separating them. CDR3 DNA: TGTGCCAGCAGCCCGGGACTTTCCGGAATAGGCAATTCACCCCTCCACTTT. Translation gives CASSPGLSGIGNSPLHF.

This sequence joins TRBV2 and TRBJ2-2, with D perhaps matching TRBD2 (5 bases). Per germline, CDR1 SNHLY and CDR2 FYNNEI. CDR3 length equals 15 residues. Trimming left V 3 bases short and J 7 bases short, with 15 bases between. CDR3 region: CASSESGVRGGELFF. Here the CDR3 DNA reads TGTGCCAGCAGTGAGTCCGGGGTGAGAGGCGGGGAGCTGTTTTTT.

This clone was detected only a few times. V is TRBV6-5 and J is TRBJ1-3; 8 bases map to TRBD1. Germline CDR1 and CDR2: MNHEY and SVGAGI. V lost 2 bases to trimming and J lost 4 bases; unmatched junction nucleotides: 4. CDR3 length equals 15 residues. CDR3 nucleotides: TGTGCCAGCAGTTACCGGACAGGGCCGGGAAACACCATATATTTT. Amino acid sequence: CASSYRTGPGNTIYF.

This clone was detected many times. The rearrangement uses TRBV6-6 and TRBJ1-6; D may be TRBD1 (5 bases). The CDR3 is made up of 16 amino acids. V shed 6 bases and J shed 10 bases, with 22 bases lying between them. The germline V gene has CDR1 MNHNY and CDR2 SVGAGI (reference sequence). CDR3 sequence (DNA): TGTGCCAGCAGCCACCCGGTGACAGAAAGGGGATCACCCCTCCACTTT. This codes for CASSHPVTERGSPLHF.

Only a few counts were recorded for this clone. J is TRBJ1-2 and V is TRBV28; D may be TRBD1 (5 bases). The CDR3 spans 13 residues. V lost 7 bases and J lost 6, with 15 bases in between. Looked up from germline, CDR1 is MDHEN and CDR2 is SYDVKM. The chain's CDR3 is CASTFGGSDGYTF. The CDR3 region has the DNA TGTGCCAGCACCTTCGGGGGTTCGGATGGCTACACCTTC.

The chain recombines TRBV7-2 with TRBJ1-1; 9 nucleotides match TRBD1. Trimming at V came to 5 bases and at J to 3 bases, leaving 4 bases not matched to a gene. CDR1 is SGHTA and CDR2 is FQGNSA in the germline V gene. The CDR3 has 14 amino acids. The CDR3 is CASSQQGAYTEAFF. DNA of the CDR3: TGTGCCAGCAGCCAACAGGGGGCATACACTGAAGCTTTCTTT.

The chain is built from TRBV7-8 and TRBJ1-1; 8 bases fit TRBD1. Germline V CDR1 and CDR2: SGHVS, FQNEAQ. Trimming at V came to 5 bases and at J to 3 bases, leaving 2 bases not matched to a gene. The CDR3 totals 13 residues. Written as DNA, the CDR3 is TGTGCCAGCAGCATACAGGGGGACACTGAAGCTTTCTTT. Its translation: CASSIQGDTEAFF. The variable domain in full, with the rest retrieved from reference TRBV7-8 and TRBJ1-1, is GAGVSQSPRYKVAKRGQDVALRCDPISGHVSLFWYQQALGQGPEFLTYFQNEAQLDKSGLPSDRFFAERPEGSVSTLKIQRTQQEDSAVYLCASSIQGDTEAFFGQGTRLTVV.

The sample holds one count of this clone. The chain joins TRBV6-2 or TRBV6-3 to TRBJ2-3; D might be TRBD1 (6 bases). The CDR3 runs 15 residues. V was shortened by 6 bases and J by 2 bases, with 15 bases between the two germline ends. From germline, CDR1 is MNHEY and CDR2 SVGEGT. The CDR3 sequence is CASSSDRTPTDTQYF. CDR3 DNA: TGTGCCAGCAGCTCGGACAGAACCCCCACAGATACGCAGTATTTT.

The CDR3 DNA sequence: TGTGCCAGCAGCTACTCTAGCTACGAGCAGTACTTC. This translates into CASSYSSYEQYF. The rearrangement uses TRBV5-4 and TRBJ2-7; D gene uncertain. Trimming pared 3 bases from V and 3 bases from J, leaving 7 bases between. Germline V CDR1 and CDR2: SGHNT, YYREEE (reference sequence). This CDR3 contains 12 residues.